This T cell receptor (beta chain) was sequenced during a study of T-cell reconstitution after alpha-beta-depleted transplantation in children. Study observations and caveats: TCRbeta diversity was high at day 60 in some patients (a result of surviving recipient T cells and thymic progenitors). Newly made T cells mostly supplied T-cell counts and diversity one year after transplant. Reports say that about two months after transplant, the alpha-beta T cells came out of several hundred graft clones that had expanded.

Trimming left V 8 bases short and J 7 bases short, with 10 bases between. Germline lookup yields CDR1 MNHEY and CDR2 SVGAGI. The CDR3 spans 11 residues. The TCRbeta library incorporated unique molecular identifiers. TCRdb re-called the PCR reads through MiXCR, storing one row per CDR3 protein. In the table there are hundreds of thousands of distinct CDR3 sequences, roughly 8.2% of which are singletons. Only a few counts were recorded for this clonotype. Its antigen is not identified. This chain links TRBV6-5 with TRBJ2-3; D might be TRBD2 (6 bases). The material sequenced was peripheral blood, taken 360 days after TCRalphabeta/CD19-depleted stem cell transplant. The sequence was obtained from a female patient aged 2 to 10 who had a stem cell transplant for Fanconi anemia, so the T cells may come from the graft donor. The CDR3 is CASAGGNTQYF. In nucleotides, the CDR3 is TGTGCCAGCGCTGGGGGGAATACGCAGTATTTT.